The 11 T cell receptor beta chains reported below all come from one sample, sequenced in a study of T-cell reconstitution after alpha-beta-depleted transplantation in children. Unique molecular identifiers were incorporated when the TCRbeta library was constructed. TCRdb analysed the PCR reads with MiXCR anew, one entry per CDR3 protein. The data show under 250,000 distinct CDR3 sequences, with approximately 7% seen just once and just over 5.5% held by the top ten. The input for sequencing was PBMCs, taken before TCRalphabeta/CD19-depleted stem cell transplant. The receptor set was obtained from a boy aged 2 to 10 with acute lymphoblastic leukemia, due to receive a stem cell transplant.

This clonotype has a count of ten or more. The chain recombines TRBV27 with TRBJ2-1; D uncertain. CDR1 and CDR2 (germline): MNHEY, SMNVEV (reference sequence). CDR3 length equals 11 residues. The V gene lost 8 bases and the J gene lost 5 bases, with 7 bases spanning the gap. The CDR3 DNA reads TGTGCCAGCTACTATAACAATGAGCAGTTCTTC. Translation gives CASYYNNEQFF.

This clonotype was seen at least ten times. The chain employs TRBV29-1 and TRBJ2-1, with D uncertain. Per germline, CDR1 SQVTM and CDR2 ANQGSEA. The CDR3 has 14 residues. V was clipped by 2 bases and J by 3 bases, with 11 bases between them. The CDR3 sequence: CSVESPPLYNEQFF. As DNA, the CDR3 is TGCAGCGTTGAATCCCCCCCCCTCTACAATGAGCAGTTCTTC.

In this sample, this clonotype turned up many times. The chain links TRBV5-1 to TRBJ2-5, with TRBD1 matching over 10 bases. The CDR3 totals 16 residues. Germline CDR1 SGHRS, CDR2 YFSETQ. V lost 0 bases to trimming and J lost 4 bases; unmatched junction nucleotides: 6. The CDR3 region has the DNA TGCGCCAGCAGCTTGGCCAGGACAGGGGGTCGAGAGACCCAGTACTTC. Protein sequence: CASSLARTGGRETQYF.

This clonotype was seen ten or more times. V usage is TRBV20-1 and J usage is TRBJ2-7; TRBD1 is a possible D gene (5 bases). This CDR3 contains 13 residues. Germline lookup yields CDR1 DFQATT and CDR2 SNEGSKA (reference sequence). Trimming shortened V by 6 bases and J by 2 bases, and 14 bases separated the two germline ends. DNA of the CDR3: TGCAGTGCAACGGACATCGGACCCTACGAGCAGTACTTC. This sequence encodes CSATDIGPYEQYF.

This clonotype was observed many times. V usage is TRBV28 and J usage is TRBJ2-3, with D unresolved. This CDR3 region has 15 residues. V was shortened by 6 bases and J by 0 bases, with 13 bases between the two germline ends. Germline V lookup: CDR1 MDHEN, CDR2 SYDVKM. The CDR3: CASSFDTHSTDTQYF. CDR3 DNA: TGTGCCAGCAGCTTCGACACCCATAGCACAGATACGCAGTATTTT.

This clonotype was counted many times. The rearrangement links TRBV29-1 to TRBJ1-2; 8 bases fit TRBD1. CDR1 SQVTM and CDR2 ANQGSEA come from the germline V gene. The junction had 8 bases not matched to a gene; V was cut back by 5 bases and J by 3 bases. CDR3 size: 14 residues. The CDR3 DNA follows: TGCAGCGTTTCCCCGGCACAGGGGGACTATGGCTACACCTTC. Translation: CSVSPAQGDYGYTF.

This clonotype was observed at least ten times. This chain connects TRBV28 to TRBJ1-5; a weak D match, TRBD1 (6 bases). This CDR3 comprises 15 residues. Germline assignment: CDR1 MDHEN and CDR2 SYDVKM. V lost 1 base, J lost 6 bases, and 13 bases lay in between. DNA for the CDR3: TGTGCCAGCAGTTTATTGACAGGTGGTGGTCAGCCCCAGCATTTT. Translating gives CASSLLTGGGQPQHF.

In this sample, this clonotype turned up a few times. The genes are TRBV7-2 and TRBJ2-1; D is unresolved. The CDR3 loop spans 16 amino acids. Trimming stripped 0 bases from V and 9 bases from J, with 18 bases between. Per the germline V gene, CDR1 is SGHTA and CDR2 is FQGNSA. CDR3 amino acids: CASSLAASVGFGEQFF. CDR3 nucleotides: TGTGCCAGCAGCTTAGCGGCCAGCGTCGGTTTCGGTGAGCAGTTCTTC.

This clonotype has at least ten counts. The J gene is TRBJ2-1, the V gene TRBV7-8; tentative D call: TRBD2 (5 bases). Germline-derived CDR1 and CDR2 are SGHVS and FQNEAQ. The CDR3 is 15 amino acids. Trimming stripped 1 base from V and 7 bases from J, with 14 bases between. CDR3 sequence: CASSLVESGGNEQFF. The CDR3 bases are TGTGCCAGCAGCTTAGTCGAGAGCGGTGGGAATGAGCAGTTCTTC.

This clonotype was found many times. J is TRBJ2-5 and V is TRBV20-1, with 7 positions matching TRBD2. This CDR3 contains 14 residues. V gave up 0 bases and J gave up 7 bases; unmatched junction bases: 8. From germline, CDR1 is DFQATT and CDR2 SNEGSKA (reference sequence). DNA of the CDR3: TGCAGTGCTAGAGATTATAGCGGCGGGAGGACCCAGTACTTC. Its protein product is CSARDYSGGRTQYF.

Many counts were recorded for this clonotype. This chain joins TRBV12-3 or TRBV12-4 and TRBJ1-5; D is uncertain. V was cut by 2 bases and J by 5 bases, with 4 bases left in between. The CDR3 is made up of 12 amino acids. The CDR3 spells CASSLSDQPQHF. The CDR3 nucleotides are TGTGCCAGCAGTTTAAGCGATCAGCCCCAGCATTTT.